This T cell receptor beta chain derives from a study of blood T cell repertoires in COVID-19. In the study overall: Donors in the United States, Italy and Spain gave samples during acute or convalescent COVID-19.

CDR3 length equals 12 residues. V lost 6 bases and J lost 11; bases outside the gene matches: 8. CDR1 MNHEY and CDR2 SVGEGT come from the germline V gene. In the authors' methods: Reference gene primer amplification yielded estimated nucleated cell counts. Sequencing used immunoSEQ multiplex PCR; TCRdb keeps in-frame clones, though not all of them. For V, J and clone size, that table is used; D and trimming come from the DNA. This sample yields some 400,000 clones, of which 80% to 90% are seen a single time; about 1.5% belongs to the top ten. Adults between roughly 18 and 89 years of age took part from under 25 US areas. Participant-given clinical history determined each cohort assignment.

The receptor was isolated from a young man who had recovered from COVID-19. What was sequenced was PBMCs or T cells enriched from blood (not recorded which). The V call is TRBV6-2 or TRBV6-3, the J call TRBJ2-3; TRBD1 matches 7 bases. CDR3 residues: CASSPDRVLQYF. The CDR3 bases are TGTGCCAGCAGCCCAGACAGGGTTTTGCAGTATTTT.